The clone carrying this TCR beta chain was observed at least ten times. Its antigen remains unknown. These data belong to a study of regulatory T cells in long-lasting Graves disease. Study-level results: Less diverse TCR repertoires were seen in persistent Graves' patients than in newly diagnosed ones.

Trimming shortened V by 1 base and J by 1 base, and 8 bases separated the two germline ends. Germline-derived CDR1 and CDR2 are SGHRS and YFSETQ. This CDR3 has 14 amino acids. Time point here: newly diagnosed GD, antithyroid drugs for less than 3 months. PBMC-derived RNA was used for the TCR library. The TCR beta library used iRepertoire HTBI primers with Arm-PCR amplification of CDR3. TCRdb re-analysed the multiplex PCR reads in MiXCR, keeping a single row per CDR3 protein. The sample has fewer than 650,000 distinct CDR3 sequences, about 16% seen once; the top ten hold 18%. The same specimen was also included in a second study, on T cells in Graves' hyperthyroidism and ophthalmopathy.

The sequencing used peripheral blood mononuclear cells (PBMCs), collected at new diagnosis, from a patient treated with antithyroid drugs. The receptor comes from a woman in her 30s with Graves disease. This chain uses TRBV5-1 with TRBJ1-1, with D hard to call. The CDR3 reads CASSLYGQNTEAFF. CDR3 bases: TGCGCCAGCAGCTTGTACGGGCAGAACACTGAAGCTTTCTTT. The full variable domain, its missing parts supplied by reference TRBV5-1 and TRBJ1-1, is KAGVTQTPRYLIKTRGQQVTLSCSPISGHRSVSWYQQTPGQGLQFLFEYFSETQRNKGNFPGRFSGRQFSNSRSEMNVSTLELGDSALYLCASSLYGQNTEAFFGQGTRLTVV.